This T cell receptor beta chain was identified during a study of blood T cell repertoires in COVID-19. Study information: T cells, B-cell-depleted T cells, or PBMCs supplied cDNA or gDNA.

This clone was recorded once. In the authors' methods: Cell counts per sample came from amplifying reference gene primers. TCRdb's table, derived via immunoSEQ multiplex PCR, lists solely in-frame clones and lacks some. The D gene and trimming were derived from the DNA, and the V and J assignments and clone size from that table. The sample yields 190,000 or so clones, about 87% seen once. There are 16 residues in the CDR3. J gave up 5 bases and V 6 bases, and 12 bases lay outside the gene matches. Germline V gene lookup returns CDR1 LNHDA and CDR2 SQIVND (reference sequence). The TCR was taken from a middle-aged man with active or convalescent COVID-19. The rearrangement joins TRBV19 to TRBJ2-2; 7 positions agree with TRBD1. Sequencing was carried out using peripheral blood. The CDR3 region is CASRDVDRARTGELFF. CDR3 in DNA: TGTGCCAGTAGGGACGTCGACAGGGCAAGAACCGGGGAGCTGTTTTTT.